This note documents a single T cell receptor beta chain sequence. These data originate in a study of Ad26.COV2.S vaccination and SARS-CoV-2 variants. Trimming removed 5 bases from V and 0 bases from J, with 13 bases in between. There are 16 residues in the CDR3. Germline CDR1 MNHEY, CDR2 SMNVEV (reference sequence). The table came from immunoSEQ multiplex PCR; TCRdb's copy has only in-frame clones and leaves some out. This table has over 350,000 clones, less than 90% appearing once. Treatment meaning: about 20 received Ad26.COV2.S at low or high dose, single or two shots; 5 received placebo; per-sample allocation not given. On day 63 after the first injection, vaccine and placebo recipients gave samples.

The sample consisted of peripheral blood, taken in a trial of Ad26.COV2.S vaccine versus placebo. The V call is TRBV27, the J call TRBJ1-4; D uncertain. The sequence derives from a person between 18 and 60 years old who received the Ad26.COV2.S COVID-19 vaccine or a placebo. The CDR3 DNA sequence: TGTGCCAGCAGTCCGGCTCACAGAGCAACTAATGAAAAACTGTTTTTT. Its translation is CASSPAHRATNEKLFF.